The 2 T cell receptor beta chains reported below all come from one sample, sequenced in a study of T cells in Graves' hyperthyroidism and ophthalmopathy (dated by TCRdb to about 2019). Library preparation employed multiplex PCR. These reads were obtained on an Illumina HiSeq 2000. TCR beta CDR3 regions were amplified from RNA transcripts. A first-round RT-PCR of the TCR CDR3 used the HTBI primer set with the Qiagen OneStep RT-PCR kit. Using fastp trimming at Q25 and MiXCR clonotype assembly, TCRdb reanalyzed the public sequencing data and kept in-frame beta chains. All rows with the same CDR3 protein become a single entry with the most common DNA and genes. This sample holds about 580,000 distinct CDR3 sequences; approximately 15% were observed only once. 4.5% to 6% of the sample comes from the top ten. The sequencing sample was made of blood. The receptors shown here come from a woman in her twenties or thirties with Graves' hyperthyroidism that later progressed to Graves' ophthalmopathy.

This clonotype was seen repeatedly, ten times or more. The genes are TRBV12-3 or TRBV12-4 and TRBJ2-5; TRBD1 is a possible D gene (5 bases). This CDR3 has 12 amino acids. V was pared by 9 bases and J by 7 bases, with 15 bases between. CDR3 protein: CASTGADRTQYF. DNA for the CDR3: TGTGCCAGTACAGGAGCCGATCGGACCCAGTACTTC.

The chain carries TRBV28 and TRBJ2-4, with 8 bases aligning to TRBD1. The CDR3 extends over 17 amino acids. Trimming cost V 4 bases and J 0 bases; bases outside gene matches: 8. CDR1 is MDHEN and CDR2 is SYDVKM in the germline V gene. CDR3 DNA sequence: TGTGCCAGCAGTTCCAACCAGGGGGCACTAGCCAAAAACATTCAGTACTTC. This codes for CASSSNQGALAKNIQYF.